The 16 T cell receptor beta chains presented below share a single source sample, sequenced in a study of regulatory T cells in long-lasting Graves disease. The time point denotes: persistent/refractory GD, antithyroid drugs over 5 years with positive TRAb. Extracted RNA from PBMCs served as the source of the TCR library. Building of the TCR beta libraries involved iRepertoire HTBI primers and Arm-PCR of CDR3 regions. TCRdb re-analysed the multiplex PCR reads in MiXCR, keeping a single row per CDR3 protein. The data hold 390,000 or so distinct CDR3 sequences, with roughly 25% observed a single time. The sequencing used peripheral blood mononuclear cells (PBMCs), collected when the disease was refractory, from a patient treated with antithyroid drugs. Receptors originate from a woman aged 40 to 50 with Graves disease.

The gene calls are TRBV27 and TRBJ2-2; D gene uncertain. V lost 5 bases and J lost 8, with 21 bases in between. Germline V gene sequence: CDR1 MNHEY, CDR2 SMNVEV (reference sequence). The CDR3 contains 16 residues. The CDR3 DNA sequence: TGTGCCAGCAGTAGGGCAGTCAATACTTGGTCAGGGGAGCTGTTTTTT. This translates into CASSRAVNTWSGELFF.

There are many counts of this clonotype. One end of the junction fails to match germline, which may point to a read error. This rearrangement joins TRBV12-3 or TRBV12-4 to TRBJ1-2; D remains unclear. The CDR3 covers 15 residues. For the CDR3, the DNA is TGTGCCAGCAGCTTAGGATCGGGCCTCAGCTATGGCTACACCTTC. Its translation is CASSLGSGLSYGYTF.

The rearrangement links TRBV20-1 to TRBJ1-5; unclear D gene. Germline CDR1 DFQATT, CDR2 SNEGSKA (reference sequence). The CDR3 is 12 amino acids. V dropped 7 bases and J dropped 7 bases, with 14 bases sitting between them. As DNA, the CDR3 is TGCAGTGGTAAACGGGTGGGACAGCCCCAGCATTTT. Translating it yields CSGKRVGQPQHF.

In the case of this clonotype: A much larger clone is a single base away; this may be a read error. In DNA, the CDR3 is TGTGCCAGCAGAAGCACAGGGGGCAACTACGAGCAGTACTTC. It codes for CASRSTGGNYEQYF. The rearrangement joins TRBV28 to TRBJ2-7, with 9 positions matching TRBD1. The germline V gene encodes CDR1 MDHEN and CDR2 SYDVKM. V shed 6 bases and J 3 bases; nucleotides not matched to a gene: 6. The CDR3 loop spans 14 amino acids. Filled out from reference TRBV28 and TRBJ2-7, the complete variable domain reads DVKVTQSSRYLVKRTGEKVFLECVQDMDHENMFWYRQDPGLGLRLIYFSYDVKMKEKGDIPEGYSVSREKKERFSLILESASTNQTSMYLCASRSTGGNYEQYFGPGTRLTVT.

Of note for this clonotype: Mismatch with germline at one junction end may stem from a read error. The genes are TRBV7-9 and TRBJ2-5; 10 bases are a match to TRBD2. Germline V gives CDR1 SEHNR, CDR2 FQNEAQ (reference sequence). This CDR3 region has 13 residues. The CDR3 sequence is CANSRTSGETQYF. The CDR3, as DNA: TGTGCCAACAGCCGGACTAGCGGAGAGACCCAGTACTTC.

Ten or more counts support this clonotype. The chain employs TRBV13 and TRBJ2-5; 15 bases align to TRBD2. V was clipped by 4 bases and J by 5 bases; unmatched bases: 5. Germline V gene sequence: CDR1 PRHDT, CDR2 FYEKMQ (reference sequence). The CDR3 extends over 16 amino acids. DNA for the CDR3: TGTGCCAGCAGCTCGGGACTAGCGGGAGGTTTGGAGACCCAGTACTTC. This encodes CASSSGLAGGLETQYF.

This clonotype was seen only a few times. The chain has TRBV19 and TRBJ2-7; TRBD2 agrees at 11 bases. This CDR3 region has 16 residues. CDR1 and CDR2 (germline): LNHDA, SQIVND (reference sequence). The CDR3 DNA sequence: TGTGCGACAGCTAGGCTAGCGGGAGGCATATTCTACGAGCAGTACTTC. Translating it yields CATARLAGGIFYEQYF.

Many counts were recorded for this clonotype. This rearrangement joins TRBV27 to TRBJ2-7; D perhaps matches TRBD2 (5 bases). The CDR3 sequence is 13 residues long. V gave up 6 bases and J gave up 4 bases, with 13 bases separating them. CDR1 and CDR2 (germline): MNHEY, SMNVEV (reference sequence). The chain's CDR3 is CASSWSRGYEQYF. CDR3 sequence (DNA): TGTGCCAGCAGCTGGAGCCGAGGGTACGAGCAGTACTTC.

The rearrangement joins TRBV7-9 to TRBJ2-1; 7 nucleotides align to TRBD1. V shed 4 bases and J 1 base; nucleotides not matched to a gene: 10. The length of the CDR3 is 17 residues. Germline values: CDR1 SEHNR, CDR2 FQNEAQ (reference sequence). Here the CDR3 reads CASSSFRDRLSYNEQFF. The CDR3 nucleotides read TGTGCCAGCAGCTCATTCCGGGACAGACTATCCTACAATGAGCAGTTCTTC.

The rearrangement joins TRBV5-5 to TRBJ2-6; 9 nucleotides align to TRBD1. The J segment lost 4 bases and the V segment lost 1 base, leaving 9 bases of the junction unmatched. The CDR3 is 18 residues long. Germline CDR1 is SGHKS and CDR2 is YYEKEE (reference sequence). The CDR3 coding sequence is TGTGCCAGCAGCTTGAGGGACAGGGTTATTTACGGGGCCAACGTCCTGACTTTC. Translation gives CASSLRDRVIYGANVLTF.

This clonotype has a count of ten or more. The J gene is TRBJ1-1, the V gene TRBV12-3 or TRBV12-4; no reliable D call. V lost 5 bases and J lost 3, with 7 bases in between. The CDR3 length is 12 residues. The chain's CDR3 is CASSRLDTEAFF. The CDR3 coding sequence is TGTGCCAGCAGTCGGTTGGACACTGAAGCTTTCTTT.

V and J are TRBV18 and TRBJ1-1; D is undetermined. V lost 2 bases, J lost 4 bases, and 8 bases lay in between. Per germline, CDR1 KGHSH and CDR2 LQKENI. The CDR3 covers 13 residues. In DNA, the CDR3 is TGTGCCAGCTCACCAGGGATCGGCACTGAAGCTTTCTTT. Translating it yields CASSPGIGTEAFF.

This clonotype was counted a few times. The chain links TRBV7-9 to TRBJ1-6; a possible D gene is TRBD1 (6 bases). CDR3 length equals 14 residues. Trimming cost V 7 bases and J 4 bases, with 11 bases left between them. Germline V gene lookup returns CDR1 SEHNR and CDR2 FQNEAQ (reference sequence). The CDR3 loop reads CASTAGQYNSPLHF. The CDR3 DNA reads TGTGCCAGCACCGCCGGACAGTATAATTCACCCCTCCACTTT.

The V and J genes are TRBV6-5 and TRBJ2-5; the match to TRBD2 covers 12 bases. V gave up 0 bases and J gave up 5 bases; unmatched junction bases: 7. This CDR3 is 17 amino acids long. The germline V gene has CDR1 MNHEY and CDR2 SVGAGI. The CDR3 DNA sequence: TGTGCCAGCAGTTACTCAGGACTAGCGGGGAGAGGGGAGACCCAGTACTTC. It translates to CASSYSGLAGRGETQYF.

This sequence joins TRBV28 and TRBJ2-6, with TRBD1 as a possible D gene (6 bases). The CDR3 is made up of 19 amino acids. Per the germline V gene, CDR1 is MDHEN and CDR2 is SYDVKM. Between the trimmed V and J ends, which lost 7 bases and 5 bases, there was a span of 27 bases. The chain's CDR3 is CASTILGYREALWANVLTF. In DNA, the CDR3 is TGTGCCAGCACCATCTTAGGGTACAGGGAAGCCCTCTGGGCCAACGTCCTGACTTTC.

This clonotype was seen repeatedly, ten times or more. The chain combines TRBV20-1 with TRBJ1-2; TRBD1 agrees at 8 bases. Trimming took 2 bases from V and 3 from J; bases not matched to a gene: 5. The CDR3 totals 14 residues. Germline CDR1 is DFQATT and CDR2 is SNEGSKA (reference sequence). CDR3 sequence: CSARQGALDYGYTF. The CDR3 nucleotides are TGCAGTGCTAGACAGGGGGCGCTGGACTATGGCTACACCTTC.